This T cell receptor (beta chain) emerged from a study of OX40 agonist ivuxolimab in advanced cancers. Across the whole study: Anti-PD-1, anti-PD-L1 or anti-CTLA-4 therapy given earlier was allowed, and approximately 43% had some.

TCRdb's table, derived via immunoSEQ multiplex PCR, lists solely in-frame clones and lacks some. The sample lists tens of thousands of clones, roughly 82% seen once, with about 2% in the top ten. Regarding this clone: Its antigen is not known.

Regarding the study as a whole: At doses 0.1 to 3.0 mg/kg, CD4+ and CD8+ clones expanded.

Germline V gene sequence: CDR1 MDHEN, CDR2 SYDVKM. There are 15 residues in the CDR3. The V end lost 2 bases, the J end lost 8 bases, and 16 bases lay between the germline ends. Researchers took blood at baseline, on cycle 4 day 1, and on cycle 7 day 1. The clonotype originates from an adult with an advanced solid tumor such as melanoma, head and neck, liver or kidney cancer. The chain links TRBV28 to TRBJ1-5, with D perhaps matching TRBD1 (5 bases). The sample in question was CD4+ or CD8+ T cells sorted from blood, obtained in a trial of the OX40 agonist ivuxolimab. This CDR3 reads CASSLRGPAGKPQHF. The DNA of the CDR3 is TGTGCCAGCAGTTTACGGGGCCCCGCGGGCAAGCCCCAGCATTTT.